The present TCR beta chain was sequenced within a study of cytomegalovirus exposure and HLA in healthy donors. Study-level points and caveats: CMV antigen specificity of three CMV-associated chains was confirmed in vitro.

The CDR3 loop spans 14 amino acids. Trimming shortened V by 3 bases and J by 0 bases, and 8 bases separated the two germline ends. Germline assignment: CDR1 MGHDK and CDR2 SYGVNS. Primers included in the PCR were 60 Vbeta and 13 Jbeta primers. Profiled with immunoSEQ multiplex PCR; TCRdb holds only in-frame clones, not every one. This sample has around 80,000 clones, with around 79% found just once. Each donor's status was that of a healthy bone marrow donor. With respect to this clone: Its cognate antigen is unknown.

The specimen sequenced was PBMCs. This chain joins TRBV25-1 and TRBJ1-1, with D possibly matching TRBD1 (6 bases). This clonotype was obtained from a man in his forties or fifties in good health and CMV-seronegative. The CDR3 reads CASSETGLNTEAFF. Written as DNA, the CDR3 is TGTGCCAGCAGTGAGACAGGCCTGAACACTGAAGCTTTCTTT.